The 15 T cell receptor beta chains below were found in one sample sequenced in a study of blood T cell repertoires in COVID-19. The data were produced by immunoSEQ multiplex PCR, yet TCRdb's version contains in-frame clones alone and is incomplete. The table lists roughly 99,000 clones, 75% to 95% of them singletons. The sequenced material came from peripheral blood. The source of these receptors is a woman in her thirties with acute or convalescent COVID-19.

The chain is built from TRBV7-2 and TRBJ1-2, with a tentative D call TRBD1 (5 bases). The CDR3 extends over 15 amino acids. The germline gives CDR1 SGHTA, CDR2 FQGNSA. The V and J ends lost 1 base and 8 bases respectively, with 17 bases between them. The DNA for the CDR3 is TGTGCCAGCAGCTTAGGGGGGGAAGGGTTGGTGGGCTACACCTTC. It yields the protein CASSLGGEGLVGYTF.

The chain uses TRBV4-3 and TRBJ1-4; 9 nucleotides line up with TRBD1. The CDR3 loop spans 18 amino acids. J lost 4 bases, V lost 4 bases, and 13 bases had no gene match. Germline CDR1 LGHNA, CDR2 YSLEER. The CDR3 DNA sequence: TGCGCCAGCAGCCGGCAGCTTCAACAGGGGGCATATAATGAAAAACTGTTTTTT. Its protein product is CASSRQLQQGAYNEKLFF.

V gene TRBV27 combines with J gene TRBJ1-1; 7 positions agree with TRBD1. Germline CDR1 MNHEY, CDR2 SMNVEV (reference sequence). The CDR3 has 15 amino acids. J was trimmed by 8 bases and V by 6 bases; bases with no gene match: 15. The CDR3 sequence: CASRFITGQQKEAFF. In DNA, the CDR3 is TGTGCCAGCAGGTTTATAACGGGACAGCAGAAAGAAGCTTTCTTT.

The rearrangement uses TRBV3-1 (or the pseudogene TRBV3-2) and TRBJ2-7, with 8 bases that match TRBD2. The CDR3 runs 14 residues. CDR1 and CDR2 (germline): LGHDT, YNNKEL (reference sequence). The V and J ends lost 1 base and 6 bases, in that order; junction bases with no gene match: 5. This chain's CDR3 is CASSQVLLAGEQYF. The CDR3 DNA follows: TGTGCCAGCAGCCAAGTTCTGCTAGCGGGCGAGCAGTACTTC.

This chain uses TRBV19 with TRBJ2-2; 7 nucleotides align to TRBD2. Trimming cost V 5 bases and J 5 bases; bases outside gene matches: 5. The CDR3 is 14 residues long. Germline CDR1 reads LNHDA; CDR2 reads SQIVND (reference sequence). CDR3 sequence reads: CASSRGRETGELFF. DNA for the CDR3: TGTGCCAGTAGTCGAGGGAGGGAGACCGGGGAGCTGTTTTTT.

This sequence joins TRBV11-3 and TRBJ1-1, with D possibly TRBD1 on 5 matching bases. This CDR3 is built from 13 residues. CDR1 SGHNT and CDR2 YENEEA come from the germline V gene. The V end was cut by 4 bases, the J end by 11 bases, with 17 bases between. CDR3 loop: CASSSGLTTVAFF. CDR3 nucleotide sequence: TGTGCCAGCAGCTCGGGACTCACGACGGTGGCTTTCTTT.

The chain couples TRBV19 to TRBJ2-3; D is uncertain. Germline-derived CDR1 and CDR2 are LNHDA and SQIVND (reference sequence). The CDR3 contains 16 residues. V was shortened by 2 bases and J by 6 bases, with 18 bases between the two germline ends. CDR3 in amino acids: CASSISRNILSDTQYF. The CDR3 DNA sequence: TGTGCCAGTAGTATATCCAGGAATATTCTATCGGATACGCAGTATTTT.

This chain connects TRBV10-2 to TRBJ1-5, with D unresolved. Per germline, CDR1 WSHSY and CDR2 SAAADI. This CDR3 comprises 14 residues. V was clipped by 2 bases and J by 0 bases, with 5 bases between them. The CDR3 region has the DNA TGCGCCAGCAGTGAGACTACTAGCAATCAGCCCCAGCATTTT. Translated, it gives CASSETTSNQPQHF.

The rearrangement links TRBV4-2 to TRBJ1-2; D might be TRBD1 (5 bases). Per germline, CDR1 LGHNA and CDR2 YNFKEQ. CDR3 length equals 15 residues. V was cut by 5 bases and J by 4 bases, with 17 bases left in between. CDR3 sequence reads: CASSARETGSYGYTF. DNA for the CDR3: TGTGCCAGCAGCGCGCGGGAAACAGGAAGCTATGGCTACACCTTC.

This chain links TRBV3-1 (or the pseudogene TRBV3-2) with TRBJ1-1; 7 bases fit TRBD1. The CDR3 totals 15 residues. CDR1 and CDR2 (germline): LGHDT, YNNKEL (reference sequence). V was clipped by 4 bases and J by 4 bases; unmatched bases: 9. CDR3 bases: TGTGCCAGCAGCCCAGAAAGTCGACAGGGCACTGAAGCTTTCTTT. Translation: CASSPESRQGTEAFF.

The V and J genes are TRBV30 and TRBJ1-6; TRBD1 matches at 9 bases. Germline CDR1 reads GTSNPN; CDR2 reads SVGIG (reference sequence). The CDR3 contains 15 residues. V lost 5 bases to trimming and J lost 7 bases; unmatched junction nucleotides: 9. CDR3 sequence: CAWVVAGTGNSPLHF. The CDR3 nucleotides read TGTGCCTGGGTTGTGGCCGGGACAGGGAATTCACCCCTCCACTTT.

The chain carries TRBV28 and TRBJ1-2; D might be TRBD1 (5 bases). The CDR3 sequence is 13 residues long. Trimming removed 10 bases from V and 2 bases from J, with 14 bases in between. CDR1 and CDR2 (germline): MDHEN, SYDVKM. The CDR3 nucleotides read TGTGCCACCCAGTCAGGGCAGAACTATGGCTACACCTTC. Translated: CATQSGQNYGYTF.

This rearrangement joins TRBV25-1 to TRBJ1-2; 9 bases map to TRBD1. The germline gives CDR1 MGHDK, CDR2 SYGVNS. Trimming cost V 0 bases and J 7 bases; bases outside gene matches: 3. CDR3 length: 14 amino acids. CDR3 residues: CASSEYSTGGGYTF. The CDR3 DNA reads TGTGCCAGCAGTGAATACTCGACAGGGGGTGGCTACACCTTC.

DNA of the CDR3: TGTGCCTGGATGCGGGGGAGGGGTGAAGCTTTCTTT. It encodes CAWMRGRGEAFF. The gene calls are TRBV30 and TRBJ1-1; weak D call: TRBD1 (5 bases). Germline values: CDR1 GTSNPN, CDR2 SVGIG (reference sequence). The ends were cut back, 4 bases at V and 7 bases at J, with 13 bases in the middle. This CDR3 region has 12 residues.

The chain combines TRBV28 with TRBJ2-2; TRBD2 aligns across 9 bases. The V segment lost 6 bases and the J segment 4 bases; nucleotides outside the gene matches: 6. The CDR3 totals 15 residues. Germline V gives CDR1 MDHEN, CDR2 SYDVKM. CDR3 in amino acids: CASSRGGGGTGELFF. DNA of the CDR3: TGTGCCAGCAGCCGGGGCGGGGGGGGCACCGGGGAGCTGTTTTTT.